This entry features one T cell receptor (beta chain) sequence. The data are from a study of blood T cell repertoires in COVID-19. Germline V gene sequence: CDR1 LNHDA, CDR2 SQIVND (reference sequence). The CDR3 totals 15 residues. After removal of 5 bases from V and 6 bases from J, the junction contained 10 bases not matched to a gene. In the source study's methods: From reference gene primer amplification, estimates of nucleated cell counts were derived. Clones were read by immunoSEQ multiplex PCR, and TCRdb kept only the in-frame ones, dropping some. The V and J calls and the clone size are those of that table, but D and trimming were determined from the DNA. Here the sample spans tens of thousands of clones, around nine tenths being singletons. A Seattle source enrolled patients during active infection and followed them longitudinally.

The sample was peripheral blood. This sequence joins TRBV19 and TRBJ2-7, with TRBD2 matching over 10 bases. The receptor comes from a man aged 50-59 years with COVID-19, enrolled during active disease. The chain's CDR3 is CASSPQVAGGFEQYF. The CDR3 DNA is TGTGCCAGTAGTCCCCAGGTAGCGGGAGGTTTCGAGCAGTACTTC.